The 12 T cell receptor beta chains presented below share a single source sample, sequenced in a study of T cells in Graves' hyperthyroidism and ophthalmopathy. RNA transcripts yielded amplified TCR beta CDR3 regions. The HTBI primer set was used in a first-round RT-PCR of the TCR CDR3. MiXCR, run by TCRdb on the multiplex PCR reads, gives a single entry per CDR3 protein. There are under 300,000 distinct CDR3 sequences in the sample; roughly 15% occur only once, and less than 15% lies in the top ten. The specimen was blood. These receptors were obtained from a woman in her forties with Graves' hyperthyroidism that later progressed to Graves' ophthalmopathy.

On this clonotype itself: Being one base from a much bigger clone, this may be a read error. The J gene is TRBJ2-3, the V gene TRBV28, with a weak D call TRBD1 (6 bases). The CDR3 length is 18 residues. Trimming took 1 base from V and 2 from J, leaving 19 bases between them. Germline assignment: CDR1 MDHEN and CDR2 SYDVKM. The CDR3 region is CASSLSTLTGPLTDTQYF. Written as DNA, the CDR3 is TGTGCCAGCAGTTTATCGACGCTGACAGGCCCTCTCACAGATACGCAGTATTTT.

This clonotype was seen a handful of times. This chain joins TRBV18 and TRBJ1-3; D might be TRBD1 (5 bases). The CDR3 sequence is 13 residues long. Germline-derived CDR1 and CDR2 are KGHSH and LQKENI. V lost 3 bases, J lost 6 bases, and 9 bases lay in between. CDR3 sequence (DNA): TGTGCCAGCTCACCGCAGGGCTTAAACACCATATATTTT. This sequence encodes CASSPQGLNTIYF.

This clonotype occurred many times. The rearrangement links TRBV11-3 to TRBJ2-2, with D unresolved. The V end lost 1 base, the J end lost 7 bases, and 7 bases lay between the germline ends. The CDR3 has 13 residues. Germline-derived CDR1 and CDR2 are SGHNT and YENEEA. The DNA of the CDR3 is TGTGCCAGCAGCTTAGTAGTTGGCGGGGAGCTGTTTTTT. It yields the protein CASSLVVGGELFF.

This clonotype has at least ten counts. The chain employs TRBV12-3 or TRBV12-4 and TRBJ2-1; possible D gene TRBD2, 5 bases. Between the trimmed V and J ends, which lost 3 bases and 8 bases, there was a span of 17 bases. CDR3 length equals 15 residues. The CDR3 DNA follows: TGTGCCAGCAGTTTCCCTCCACTAGATCTGGATGAGCAGTTCTTC. This encodes CASSFPPLDLDEQFF.

This clonotype turned up a few times. CDR3 sequence (DNA): TGCGCCAGCAGTGATAGTAACACTGAAGCTTTCTTT. Residues: CASSDSNTEAFF. The chain employs TRBV10-1 and TRBJ1-1; D remains unclear. CDR3 length: 12 residues. Germline-derived CDR1 and CDR2 are WNHNN and SYGVQD (reference sequence). V was trimmed by 3 bases and J by 2 bases, leaving 4 bases between them.

This clonotype has only a few counts. The chain recombines TRBV6-2 or TRBV6-3 with TRBJ2-3; TRBD2 agrees at 13 bases. V lost 6 bases to trimming and J lost 2 bases; unmatched junction nucleotides: 2. There are 15 residues in the CDR3. Germline V gene sequence: CDR1 MNHEY, CDR2 SVGEGT. The CDR3 DNA reads TGTGCCAGCAGACTAGCGGGAGGGATCACAGATACGCAGTATTTT. It encodes CASRLAGGITDTQYF.

This clonotype was detected ten times or more. The chain joins TRBV2 to TRBJ2-3; a possible D gene is TRBD2 (6 bases). V was pared by 9 bases and J by 0 bases, with 7 bases between. This CDR3 has 12 residues. Germline V gene data show CDR1 as SNHLY and CDR2 as FYNNEI. CDR3 nucleotides: TGTGCCAGGAGCGGGAGCACAGATACGCAGTATTTT. It specifies CARSGSTDTQYF. The variable domain in full, completed from reference TRBV2 and TRBJ2-3, reads EPEVTQTPSHQVTQMGQEVILRCVPISNHLYFYWYRQILGQKVEFLVSFYNNEISEKSEIFDDQFSVERPDGSNFTLKIRSTKLEDSAMYFCARSGSTDTQYFGPGTRLTVL.

This clonotype showed up many times. The V gene is TRBV27, the J gene TRBJ2-7; perhaps TRBD1 as D (5 bases). Germline CDR1 MNHEY, CDR2 SMNVEV (reference sequence). The CDR3 has 13 amino acids. V was cut by 8 bases and J by 1 base, with 12 bases left in between. Here the CDR3 DNA reads TGTGCCAGCGGGCAGGGTGATTCCTACGAGCAGTACTTC. It specifies CASGQGDSYEQYF.

This clonotype was seen many times. The gene calls are TRBV7-9 and TRBJ2-2; tentatively, D is TRBD1 (6 bases). The CDR3 loop spans 16 amino acids. V lost 6 bases and J lost 6, with 20 bases in between. The germline V gene encodes CDR1 SEHNR and CDR2 FQNEAQ (reference sequence). CDR3: CASSIKGHSGPGELFF. CDR3 bases: TGTGCCAGCAGTATAAAGGGACACTCAGGACCCGGGGAGCTGTTTTTT.

This clonotype was recorded many times. The V call is TRBV2, the J call TRBJ2-1, with 7 positions matching TRBD2. This CDR3 is built from 18 residues. Losses at the gene ends were 5 bases for V and 2 bases for J; bases not matched to a gene: 15. CDR1 is SNHLY and CDR2 is FYNNEI in the germline V gene. The CDR3 is CASSPLATRSGAYNEQFF. As DNA, the CDR3 is TGTGCCAGCAGTCCACTAGCGACCCGATCCGGTGCCTACAATGAGCAGTTCTTC.

This clonotype was observed at least ten times. The gene calls are TRBV20-1 and TRBJ1-1; D uncertain. V was shortened by 0 bases and J by 1 base, with 15 bases between the two germline ends. In germline, CDR1 is DFQATT, CDR2 SNEGSKA (reference sequence). CDR3 length: 16 amino acids. The CDR3 is CSARDRRRQQNTEAFF. The CDR3 DNA reads as TGCAGTGCTAGAGACCGACGGAGACAACAGAACACTGAAGCTTTCTTT.

This clonotype was recorded a few times. The chain has TRBV5-6 and TRBJ1-1; a possible D gene is TRBD1 (5 bases). The CDR3 consists of 17 residues. Trimming pared 4 bases from V and 0 bases from J, leaving 19 bases between. Germline CDR1 reads SGHDT; CDR2 reads YYEEEE. For the CDR3, the DNA is TGTGCCAGCAGCAAAACCCTTTTGGGGACCCTGAACACTGAAGCTTTCTTT. Translating it yields CASSKTLLGTLNTEAFF.